Listed below are T cell receptor beta chains from one sample, sequenced in a study of blood T cell repertoires in COVID-19. Sequencing was performed with immunoSEQ multiplex PCR; in TCRdb, only in-frame clones are kept and a portion is missing. The data contain 65,000 to 70,000 clones, about 83% of them singletons. The specimen was peripheral blood. The receptors were gathered from a woman aged 80 or older with acute or convalescent COVID-19. Both conserved end residues are part of each CDR3. Each record gives: V gene, clone size, J gene, D gene, CDR3 protein, CDR3 DNA. D genes are given only for firm matches. Only some rows state a clone size, as once, few, many or a class for expanded clones.

V gene: TRBV7-8
clone size: -
J gene: TRBJ1-4
D gene: TRBD1
CDR3 protein: CASTRQGNEKLFF
CDR3 DNA: TGTGCCAGCACCCGACAGGGTAATGAAAAACTGTTTTTT

V gene: TRBV30
clone size: -
J gene: TRBJ2-7
D gene: TRBD1
CDR3 protein: CGVTGGSYEQYF
CDR3 DNA: TGTGGAGTGACAGGGGGCTCCTACGAGCAGTACTTC

V gene: TRBV19
clone size: once
J gene: TRBJ1-6
D gene: -
CDR3 protein: CASKVQGHSPLHF
CDR3 DNA: TGTGCCAGTAAAGTACAGGGCCACTCACCCCTCCACTTT

V gene: TRBV3-1/TRBV3-2
clone size: -
J gene: TRBJ2-7
D gene: TRBD2
CDR3 protein: CASSLSGASYEQYF
CDR3 DNA: TGTGCCAGCAGCCTTAGCGGGGCCTCCTACGAGCAGTACTTC

V gene: TRBV24-1
clone size: -
J gene: TRBJ2-1
D gene: -
CDR3 protein: CATSDSIGGGGSNEQFF
CDR3 DNA: TGTGCCACCAGTGACTCTATAGGGGGGGGAGGTTCGAATGAGCAGTTCTTC

V gene: TRBV24-1
clone size: -
J gene: TRBJ2-2
D gene: TRBD2
CDR3 protein: CATSGLAGGPNTGELFF
CDR3 DNA: TGTGCCACCAGCGGACTAGCGGGAGGGCCGAACACCGGGGAGCTGTTTTTT

V gene: TRBV7-2
clone size: -
J gene: TRBJ1-1
D gene: TRBD1
CDR3 protein: CASSPSGGGNTEAFF
CDR3 DNA: TGTGCCAGCAGCCCCTCAGGGGGAGGGAACACTGAAGCTTTCTTT

V gene: TRBV5-1
clone size: -
J gene: TRBJ2-7
D gene: TRBD1
CDR3 protein: CASSSGTGTGVLF
CDR3 DNA: TGCGCCAGCAGCTCGGGAACCGGGACAGGGGTTCTCTTC

V gene: TRBV23-1
clone size: -
J gene: TRBJ1-5
D gene: -
CDR3 protein: CASSPREVARLDQPQHF
CDR3 DNA: TGCGCCAGCAGTCCCCGGGAGGTAGCACGGTTAGATCAGCCCCAGCATTTT

V gene: TRBV7-2
clone size: once
J gene: TRBJ1-1
D gene: -
CDR3 protein: CASRGIGGEAFF
CDR3 DNA: TGTGCCAGCAGGGGAATCGGGGGTGAAGCTTTCTTT

V gene: TRBV28
clone size: -
J gene: TRBJ2-7
D gene: -
CDR3 protein: CASSLLTGGSGRFSYEQYF
CDR3 DNA: TGTGCCAGCAGTTTATTAACAGGGGGCAGCGGGAGGTTCTCCTACGAGCAGTACTTC

V gene: TRBV9
clone size: -
J gene: TRBJ2-1
D gene: TRBD2
CDR3 protein: CASSVELAGVGNEQFF
CDR3 DNA: TGTGCCAGCAGCGTAGAACTAGCGGGAGTGGGGAATGAGCAGTTCTTC

V gene: TRBV5-1
clone size: once
J gene: TRBJ2-1
D gene: -
CDR3 protein: CASSLALANEQFF
CDR3 DNA: TGCGCCAGCAGCTTGGCACTAGCCAATGAGCAGTTCTTC

V gene: TRBV10-3
clone size: -
J gene: TRBJ2-1
D gene: TRBD1
CDR3 protein: CAISESDRGRDEQFF
CDR3 DNA: TGTGCCATCAGTGAGTCGGACAGGGGGCGTGATGAGCAGTTCTTC

V gene: TRBV28
clone size: -
J gene: TRBJ1-5
D gene: TRBD1
CDR3 protein: CASSSPGQDNQPQHF
CDR3 DNA: TGTGCCAGCAGTTCACCGGGACAGGACAATCAGCCCCAGCATTTT

V gene: TRBV20-1
clone size: -
J gene: TRBJ1-1
D gene: -
CDR3 protein: CSASFWPEAFF
CDR3 DNA: TGCAGTGCTAGCTTCTGGCCTGAAGCTTTCTTT

V gene: TRBV6-2/TRBV6-3
clone size: -
J gene: TRBJ2-4
D gene: TRBD2
CDR3 protein: CASSYGPGGLAKNIQYF
CDR3 DNA: TGTGCCAGCAGTTACGGGCCGGGGGGGTTAGCCAAAAACATTCAGTACTTC

V gene: TRBV28
clone size: -
J gene: TRBJ2-2
D gene: TRBD2
CDR3 protein: CASTTSGGAGELFF
CDR3 DNA: TGTGCCAGCACGACTAGCGGGGGTGCTGGGGAGCTGTTTTTT

V gene: TRBV2
clone size: -
J gene: TRBJ1-1
D gene: -
CDR3 protein: CASSDRVRLSTEAFF
CDR3 DNA: TGTGCCAGCAGTGATCGGGTGCGGCTGAGCACTGAAGCTTTCTTT

V gene: TRBV28
clone size: -
J gene: TRBJ1-6
D gene: TRBD1
CDR3 protein: CASSLGGQRNSPLHF
CDR3 DNA: TGTGCCAGCAGTTTAGGGGGACAGCGAAATTCACCCCTCCACTTT

V gene: TRBV18
clone size: -
J gene: TRBJ2-3
D gene: -
CDR3 protein: CASSPGLASTDTQYF
CDR3 DNA: TGTGCCAGCTCACCGGGACTGGCGAGCACAGATACGCAGTATTTT

V gene: TRBV5-1
clone size: -
J gene: TRBJ2-7
D gene: -
CDR3 protein: CASSLVPGASTGFQYF
CDR3 DNA: TGCGCCAGCAGCTTGGTCCCAGGGGCCTCAACGGGGTTTCAGTACTTC

V gene: TRBV29-1
clone size: -
J gene: TRBJ2-7
D gene: -
CDR3 protein: CSVVVRGSYEQYF
CDR3 DNA: TGCAGCGTTGTTGTCAGGGGCTCCTACGAGCAGTACTTC

V gene: TRBV28
clone size: -
J gene: TRBJ1-4
D gene: -
CDR3 protein: CASSPPAAIEKLFF
CDR3 DNA: TGTGCCAGCAGCCCTCCGGCGGCGATTGAAAAACTGTTTTTT

V gene: TRBV7-9
clone size: -
J gene: TRBJ2-7
D gene: TRBD1
CDR3 protein: CASSYTGGSYEQYF
CDR3 DNA: TGTGCCAGCAGTTACACAGGGGGCTCCTACGAGCAGTACTTC

V gene: TRBV5-1
clone size: -
J gene: TRBJ2-3
D gene: -
CDR3 protein: CASSRQAMVPDTQYF
CDR3 DNA: TGCGCCAGCAGCCGCCAGGCGATGGTTCCAGATACGCAGTATTTT

V gene: TRBV28
clone size: -
J gene: TRBJ1-4
D gene: -
CDR3 protein: CASSFQDRLNEKLFF
CDR3 DNA: TGTGCCAGCAGTTTTCAGGACAGACTAAATGAAAAACTGTTTTTT

V gene: TRBV28
clone size: once
J gene: TRBJ1-5
D gene: -
CDR3 protein: CASMAPGGNQPQHF
CDR3 DNA: TGTGCCAGCATGGCGCCCGGGGGCAATCAGCCCCAGCATTTT

V gene: TRBV2
clone size: -
J gene: TRBJ1-5
D gene: -
CDR3 protein: CASSQQGRGNQPQHF
CDR3 DNA: TGTGCCAGCAGTCAACAGGGAAGGGGCAATCAGCCCCAGCATTTT

V gene: TRBV9
clone size: -
J gene: TRBJ1-1
D gene: -
CDR3 protein: CASSPTTEAFF
CDR3 DNA: TGTGCCAGCAGCCCAACGACAGAGGCTTTCTTT

V gene: TRBV5-5
clone size: -
J gene: TRBJ2-7
D gene: TRBD1
CDR3 protein: CASSRTPGTASYEQYF
CDR3 DNA: TGTGCCAGCAGCCGGACCCCCGGGACAGCTTCCTACGAGCAGTACTTC

V gene: TRBV6-1
clone size: few
J gene: TRBJ2-7
D gene: TRBD2
CDR3 protein: CASSELAGGPIPYEQYF
CDR3 DNA: TGTGCCAGCAGTGAACTAGCGGGAGGGCCGATTCCCTACGAGCAGTACTTC

V gene: TRBV30
clone size: -
J gene: TRBJ1-3
D gene: -
CDR3 protein: CAWTPSGNTIYF
CDR3 DNA: TGTGCCTGGACCCCGTCTGGAAACACCATATATTTT

V gene: TRBV27
clone size: -
J gene: TRBJ1-5
D gene: -
CDR3 protein: CASSFNLWAGAGANQPQHF
CDR3 DNA: TGTGCCAGCAGTTTTAATTTGTGGGCTGGGGCAGGGGCCAATCAGCCCCAGCATTTT

V gene: TRBV9
clone size: -
J gene: TRBJ2-2
D gene: -
CDR3 protein: CASSVGTGAGELFF
CDR3 DNA: TGTGCCAGCAGCGTAGGAACAGGCGCCGGGGAGCTGTTTTTT

V gene: TRBV7-2
clone size: -
J gene: TRBJ1-2
D gene: -
CDR3 protein: CASTQTAIHQTTF
CDR3 DNA: TGTGCCAGCACCCAGACAGCCATACATCAGACTACCTTC

V gene: TRBV7-9
clone size: -
J gene: TRBJ1-2
D gene: -
CDR3 protein: CASSRNSYGYTF
CDR3 DNA: TGTGCCAGCAGCCGGAACAGCTATGGCTACACCTTC

V gene: TRBV6-5
clone size: -
J gene: TRBJ1-3
D gene: -
CDR3 protein: CASSRTVNSGNTIYF
CDR3 DNA: TGTGCCAGCAGTAGGACAGTGAACTCTGGAAACACCATATATTTT

V gene: TRBV7-2
clone size: -
J gene: TRBJ1-2
D gene: -
CDR3 protein: CASSLALGNYGYTF
CDR3 DNA: TGTGCCAGCAGCTTAGCGCTCGGTAACTATGGCTACACCTTC

V gene: TRBV11-1
clone size: once
J gene: TRBJ2-5
D gene: TRBD1
CDR3 protein: CASSPQTGEVVKTQYF
CDR3 DNA: TGTGCCAGCAGCCCCCAAACAGGGGAAGTCGTAAAGACCCAGTACTTC

V gene: TRBV5-4
clone size: -
J gene: TRBJ1-1
D gene: -
CDR3 protein: CASSVPGVKNTEAFF
CDR3 DNA: TGTGCCAGCAGCGTACCAGGGGTAAAGAACACTGAAGCTTTCTTT

V gene: TRBV10-3
clone size: -
J gene: TRBJ1-2
D gene: -
CDR3 protein: CAINPGARGGYTF
CDR3 DNA: TGTGCCATCAACCCCGGGGCGCGGGGTGGCTACACCTTC

V gene: TRBV24-1
clone size: few
J gene: TRBJ2-3
D gene: -
CDR3 protein: CATSDPGHSTDTQYF
CDR3 DNA: TGTGCCACCAGTGACCCGGGACACAGCACAGATACGCAGTATTTT

V gene: TRBV19
clone size: -
J gene: TRBJ2-7
D gene: TRBD2
CDR3 protein: CASSIQRGGYEQYF
CDR3 DNA: TGTGCCAGTAGTATACAGCGGGGGGGCTACGAGCAGTACTTC

V gene: TRBV18
clone size: -
J gene: TRBJ1-2
D gene: TRBD1
CDR3 protein: CASQTGGGDGYTF
CDR3 DNA: TGTGCCAGCCAGACAGGGGGCGGCGATGGCTACACCTTC

V gene: TRBV3-1/TRBV3-2
clone size: -
J gene: TRBJ1-5
D gene: -
CDR3 protein: CASSQGVNQPQHF
CDR3 DNA: TGTGCCAGCAGCCAAGGAGTGAATCAGCCCCAGCATTTT

V gene: TRBV5-1
clone size: -
J gene: TRBJ2-7
D gene: -
CDR3 protein: CASSFNNEQYF
CDR3 DNA: TGCGCCAGCAGCTTTAACAACGAGCAGTACTTC

V gene: TRBV25-1
clone size: -
J gene: TRBJ2-1
D gene: TRBD1
CDR3 protein: CASSRTGPINEQFF
CDR3 DNA: TGTGCCAGCAGCCGGACAGGCCCCATCAATGAGCAGTTCTTC

V gene: TRBV24-1
clone size: -
J gene: TRBJ2-5
D gene: -
CDR3 protein: CATSDTLTGEGETQYF
CDR3 DNA: TGTGCCACCAGTGACACCCTGACAGGGGAGGGAGAGACCCAGTACTTC

V gene: TRBV18
clone size: -
J gene: TRBJ2-2
D gene: -
CDR3 protein: CASSLSRESPGELFF
CDR3 DNA: TGTGCCAGCTCTCTCTCCAGGGAATCACCAGGGGAGCTGTTTTTT

V gene: TRBV19
clone size: -
J gene: TRBJ2-6
D gene: TRBD2
CDR3 protein: CASSSLGGSGANVLTF
CDR3 DNA: TGTGCCAGTAGCTCCCTCGGGGGGTCTGGGGCCAACGTCCTGACTTTC